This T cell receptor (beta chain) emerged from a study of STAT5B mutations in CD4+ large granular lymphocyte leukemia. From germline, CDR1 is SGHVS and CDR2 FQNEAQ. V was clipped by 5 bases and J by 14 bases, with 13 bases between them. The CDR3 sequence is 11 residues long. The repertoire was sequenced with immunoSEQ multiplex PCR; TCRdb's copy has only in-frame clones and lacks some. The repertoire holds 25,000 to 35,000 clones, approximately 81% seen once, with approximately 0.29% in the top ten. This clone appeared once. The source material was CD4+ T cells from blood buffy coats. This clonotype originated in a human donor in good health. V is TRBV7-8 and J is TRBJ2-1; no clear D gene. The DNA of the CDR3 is TGTGCCAGCAGCAAAGACTCGGCGGAGTTCTTC. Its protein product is CASSKDSAEFF.